This is a list of T cell receptor beta chains from one sample in a study of shared clonotypes between healthy human individuals. Using immunoSEQ multiplex PCR, the repertoire was profiled, and TCRdb retains in-frame clones only, with some absent. The sample has hundreds of thousands of clones; under 80% are singletons. The source material was memory CD4+ T cells sorted from blood. The receptors stem from a young woman in good health. Each CDR3 is given with its conserved first and last residue. The D gene is left open where the match is weak. A clone size is listed for some rows: how often the clone was seen (once, few, many), or a class if it is expanded.

size	J	D	V	CDR3
NA	TRBJ2-7	NA	TRBV28	CASRNPLHYEQYF
NA	TRBJ2-4	NA	TRBV4-1	CASSQDKAGLAKNIQYF
NA	TRBJ1-5	TRBD1	TRBV28	CASSRTGGLNQPQHF
NA	TRBJ2-7	NA	TRBV29-1	CSVGGDHEQYF
NA	TRBJ1-5	NA	TRBV30	CAWSPRGNQPQHF
NA	TRBJ1-5	NA	TRBV30	CASQSGGSDQPQHF
many	TRBJ2-7	NA	TRBV28	CASRPLTMSSYEQYF
few	TRBJ1-1	TRBD1	TRBV10-3	CAIRGQSMNTEAFF
few	TRBJ2-7	TRBD2	TRBV2	CAGGTSGYYEQYF
NA	TRBJ2-1	TRBD2	TRBV11-2	CASSRRREGGNEQFF
few	TRBJ1-1	NA	TRBV5-1	CASSPISEASNTEAFF
NA	TRBJ2-3	TRBD2	TRBV7-8	CASGTSGNTDTQYF
NA	TRBJ2-1	NA	TRBV25-1	CASSEGSGYSYNEQFF
few	TRBJ1-2	NA	TRBV2	CASHQGLANYGYTF
NA	TRBJ2-7	NA	TRBV27	CASSLFASPPGEQYF
NA	TRBJ2-5	TRBD1	TRBV7-7	CASSLGGQGGETQYF
NA	TRBJ2-7	NA	TRBV29-1	CSVETHSYEQYF
many	TRBJ1-2	TRBD1	TRBV27	CASSFVDSQGGVYGYTF
NA	TRBJ2-7	TRBD1	TRBV29-1	CSVVPGQGTYEQYF
once	TRBJ2-1	NA	TRBV6-1	CASQLGYSGEQFF